This entry lists 17 T cell receptor beta chains sequenced from one sample in a study of T cells in Graves' hyperthyroidism and ophthalmopathy. Researchers amplified the TCR beta CDR3 regions from RNA transcripts. TCR CDR3 underwent first-round RT-PCR with the HTBI primer set. One entry per CDR3 protein, called by TCRdb with MiXCR from the multiplex PCR reads. The sample holds 550,000 to 700,000 distinct CDR3 sequences, roughly 46% seen once. Sequenced input: peripheral blood or thyroid tissue (not recorded which). Receptors were obtained from an adult woman with Graves' disease, either hyperthyroidism or ophthalmopathy (not recorded which).

The rearrangement uses TRBV20-1 and TRBJ2-5; D remains unclear. The CDR3 length is 13 residues. Per germline, CDR1 DFQATT and CDR2 SNEGSKA (reference sequence). The V gene lost 2 bases and the J gene lost 1 base, with 8 bases spanning the gap. CDR3 amino acids: CSARLGSQETQYF. CDR3 in DNA: TGCAGTGCTAGATTAGGATCCCAAGAGACCCAGTACTTC.

The table lists this clonotype with many counts. The chain is built from TRBV7-2 and TRBJ2-2; no reliable D call. The CDR3 runs 13 residues. Trimming shortened V by 3 bases and J by 6 bases, and 8 bases separated the two germline ends. Germline lookup yields CDR1 SGHTA and CDR2 FQGNSA. This CDR3 is CASSFPSPGELFF. CDR3 nucleotides: TGTGCCAGCAGCTTTCCTTCTCCCGGGGAGCTGTTTTTT.

This clonotype was seen repeatedly, ten times or more. The chain links TRBV5-1 to TRBJ1-4; tentative D call: TRBD1 (5 bases). Germline V CDR1 and CDR2: SGHRS, YFSETQ. Trimming cost V 0 bases and J 8 bases, with 11 bases left between them. The CDR3 has 14 residues. For the CDR3, the DNA is TGCGCCAGCAGCTTGGGGCAGGGTGGCGAAAAACTGTTTTTT. It is translated as CASSLGQGGEKLFF. Looking up the rest from reference TRBV5-1 and TRBJ1-4 gives the full variable domain: KAGVTQTPRYLIKTRGQQVTLSCSPISGHRSVSWYQQTPGQGLQFLFEYFSETQRNKGNFPGRFSGRQFSNSRSEMNVSTLELGDSALYLCASSLGQGGEKLFFGSGTQLSVL.

The rearrangement uses TRBV18 and TRBJ1-2; no firm D call. There are 15 residues in the CDR3. Germline CDR1 reads KGHSH; CDR2 reads LQKENI. V dropped 3 bases and J dropped 4 bases, with 15 bases sitting between them. The CDR3 coding sequence is TGTGCCAGCTCACCCCCGATGGTATGGTCCTATGGCTACACCTTC. The encoded protein is CASSPPMVWSYGYTF.

The chain couples TRBV15 to TRBJ2-7; 9 bases line up with TRBD1. The CDR3 extends over 17 amino acids. Trimming removed 1 base from V and 0 bases from J; junction bases left unmatched: 7. The germline CDR1 and CDR2 sequences are LNHNV and YYDKDF (reference sequence). CDR3 protein: CATSRVVGTGPSYEQYF. The DNA for the CDR3 is TGTGCCACCAGCAGAGTCGTAGGGACAGGGCCCTCCTACGAGCAGTACTTC.

The chain couples TRBV28 to TRBJ1-4; TRBD1 agrees at 10 bases. The CDR3 length is 14 residues. V was pared by 4 bases and J by 11 bases, with 7 bases of the junction left unmatched. Germline loops: CDR1 MDHEN, CDR2 SYDVKM. CDR3: CASSSRQGAWKLFF. The CDR3 coding sequence is TGTGCCAGCAGTTCGCGACAGGGGGCCTGGAAACTGTTTTTT.

The chain links TRBV29-1 to TRBJ1-1; a weak D match, TRBD1 (5 bases). V lost 2 bases, J lost 0 bases, and 7 bases lay in between. The germline V gene has CDR1 SQVTM and CDR2 ANQGSEA. This CDR3 has 13 amino acids. CDR3 nucleotides: TGCAGCGTTGAAAGGGGCGTGAACACTGAAGCTTTCTTT. This encodes CSVERGVNTEAFF.

This clonotype was counted only a few times. V usage is TRBV30 and J usage is TRBJ1-1, with a tentative D call TRBD1 (6 bases). Germline CDR1 is GTSNPN and CDR2 is SVGIG (reference sequence). Trimming left V 3 bases short and J 1 base short, with 9 bases between. This CDR3 spans 13 amino acids. CDR3 sequence: CAWSMTGNTEAFF. DNA of the CDR3: TGTGCCTGGAGCATGACAGGGAACACTGAAGCTTTCTTT.

The genes are TRBV19 and TRBJ2-5; the D gene is possibly TRBD1 (5 bases). From germline, CDR1 is LNHDA and CDR2 SQIVND (reference sequence). The CDR3 is 12 amino acids. Between the trimmed V and J ends, which lost 7 bases and 5 bases, there was a span of 11 bases. CDR3 region: CASTSGWETQYF. CDR3 nucleotides: TGTGCCAGTACCTCAGGGTGGGAGACCCAGTACTTC.

As for this clonotype: The conserved phenylalanine or tryptophan is not found at the CDR3 terminus, so this likely reflects a read error. It is unclear where the CDR3 begins or ends on the DNA, so no DNA is shown, and the CDR3 is as TCRdb lists it. The chain has TRBV2 and TRBJ1-2; the DNA was not compared with TRBD1, the D call given in the table. The CDR3 numbers 8 amino acids, ends counted. Germline lookup yields CDR1 SNHLY and CDR2 FYNNEI. This chain's CDR3 is CASRGRQG.

V is TRBV2 and J is TRBJ1-5; the match to TRBD1 covers 7 bases. The trim removed 5 bases at V and 6 bases at J, leaving 7 bases unmatched. This CDR3 has 14 amino acids. Germline assignment: CDR1 SNHLY and CDR2 FYNNEI. DNA of the CDR3: TGTGCCAGCAGTAAAACAGGGGTGGGTCAGCCCCAGCATTTT. Translating gives CASSKTGVGQPQHF.

The sample holds many counts of this clonotype. The chain joins TRBV19 to TRBJ1-2; maybe TRBD1 (6 bases). V shed 5 bases and J shed 6 bases, with 19 bases lying between them. CDR1 is LNHDA, CDR2 SQIVND, per germline (reference sequence). There are 15 residues in the CDR3. The CDR3 here is CASSVRGAEKDGYTF. The DNA for the CDR3 is TGTGCCAGTAGTGTTAGGGGGGCAGAAAAAGATGGCTACACCTTC.

V gene TRBV20-1 combines with J gene TRBJ2-5; 8 bases map to TRBD2. The CDR3 covers 15 residues. V trimming: 6 bases; J trimming: 4 bases; junction bases outside the gene matches: 13. The germline V gene encodes CDR1 DFQATT and CDR2 SNEGSKA (reference sequence). The CDR3 DNA reads TGCAGTGCCCTCGATACTAGCGGACTCAGAGAGACCCAGTACTTC. Translating it yields CSALDTSGLRETQYF.

V is TRBV5-1 and J is TRBJ2-3; D is unclear. Germline V gene lookup returns CDR1 SGHRS and CDR2 YFSETQ. The CDR3 sequence is 15 residues long. V was cut by 5 bases and J by 6 bases, with 19 bases left in between. The CDR3 sequence is CASRKGSQVFDTQYF. CDR3 bases: TGCGCCAGCAGAAAAGGCAGTCAGGTATTCGATACGCAGTATTTT.

This chain connects TRBV7-3 to TRBJ1-1; D unclear. Germline CDR1 is SGHTA and CDR2 is FQGTGA. The CDR3 is made up of 13 amino acids. The ends were cut back, 3 bases at V and 12 bases at J, with 17 bases in the middle. This CDR3 reads CASSLVSQEEPFF. CDR3 nucleotide sequence: TGTGCCAGCAGCTTGGTCAGTCAAGAGGAACCTTTCTTT. Full variable domain (outside the CDR3, taken from reference TRBV7-3 and TRBJ1-1): GAGVSQTPSNKVTEKGKYVELRCDPISGHTALYWYRQSLGQGPEFLIYFQGTGAADDSGLPNDRFFAVRPEGSVSTLKIQRTERGDSAVYLCASSLVSQEEPFFGQGTRLTVV.

In this sample, this clonotype turned up many times. This chain joins TRBV6-5 and TRBJ1-4, with D possibly being TRBD1 (6 bases). Germline CDR1 MNHEY, CDR2 SVGAGI. This CDR3 has 12 residues. V lost 6 bases and J lost 8, with 10 bases in between. As DNA, the CDR3 is TGTGCCAGCAGCTCCCAGGGGGAAAAACTGTTTTTT. It specifies CASSSQGEKLFF.

The genes are TRBV13 and TRBJ2-5; the match to TRBD1 covers 7 bases. The CDR3 runs 13 residues. V shed 5 bases, J shed 7 bases, and the junction held 7 bases outside the gene matches. Per the germline V gene, CDR1 is PRHDT and CDR2 is FYEKMQ (reference sequence). CDR3 protein: CASSTGTEVTQYF. CDR3 DNA sequence: TGTGCCAGCAGCACCGGGACAGAGGTGACCCAGTACTTC.